These 26 T cell receptor beta chains originate from one sample sequenced in a study of blood T cell repertoires in COVID-19. The assay was immunoSEQ multiplex PCR, and TCRdb's table has in-frame clones only and misses some. The sample consists of about 160,000 clones, more than 75% of them appearing once. Sequencing was carried out using PBMCs or T cells enriched from blood (not recorded which). The origin of the receptors is a woman between 50 and 59 years old who had recovered from COVID-19.

The chain employs TRBV6-1 and TRBJ1-2; the match to TRBD1 covers 8 bases. Looked up from germline, CDR1 is MNHNS and CDR2 is SASEGT. The CDR3 contains 16 residues. Trimming removed 4 bases from V and 5 bases from J; junction bases left unmatched: 12. CDR3 nucleotides: TGTGCCAGCAGTGCGTGGGGGGGGACAGGCGGATATGGCTACACCTTC. This gives the protein CASSAWGGTGGYGYTF.

The rearrangement joins TRBV6-6 to TRBJ1-1; weak D call: TRBD1 (6 bases). V lost 5 bases and J lost 0, with 10 bases in between. Germline assignment: CDR1 MNHNY and CDR2 SVGAGI (reference sequence). This CDR3 is built from 14 residues. CDR3 amino acids: CASSRDTMNTEAFF. The CDR3 bases are TGTGCCAGCAGTAGGGACACCATGAACACTGAAGCTTTCTTT.

This rearrangement joins TRBV7-2 to TRBJ2-2; TRBD1 aligns across 11 bases. The CDR3 length is 16 residues. Looked up from germline, CDR1 is SGHTA and CDR2 is FQGNSA. The V and J ends lost 5 bases and 5 bases, in that order; junction bases with no gene match: 7. CDR3 nucleotide sequence: TGTGCCAGCAGCCGGAAGGGACAGGGGGGAACCGGGGAGCTGTTTTTT. It yields the protein CASSRKGQGGTGELFF.

The chain uses TRBV24-1 and TRBJ1-5; 8 bases match TRBD1. CDR1 KGHDR and CDR2 SFDVKD come from the germline V gene. The CDR3 runs to 15 residues. V gave up 3 bases and J gave up 7 bases; unmatched junction bases: 7. The CDR3 DNA reads as TGTGCCACCAGTGATGCCGGGACAGGCTCCCAGCCCCAGCATTTT. It encodes CATSDAGTGSQPQHF.

V gene TRBV27 combines with J gene TRBJ2-1; 9 nucleotides line up with TRBD2. Germline V lookup: CDR1 MNHEY, CDR2 SMNVEV (reference sequence). The CDR3 has 15 residues. With V trimmed by 3 bases and J by 6 bases, 6 bases remained unmatched. The CDR3 protein is CASSLRAGGRNEQFF. CDR3 sequence (DNA): TGTGCCAGCAGTTTGCGTGCGGGGGGGCGCAATGAGCAGTTCTTC.

The chain has TRBV9 and TRBJ2-1; D is unclear. The CDR3 extends over 14 amino acids. In germline, CDR1 is SGDLS, CDR2 YYNGEE. The V end was cut by 0 bases, the J end by 6 bases, with 10 bases between. The CDR3 sequence: CASSVGAVTNEQFF. The CDR3 DNA follows: TGTGCCAGCAGCGTAGGGGCTGTTACCAATGAGCAGTTCTTC.

This clone was seen more than once but under ten times. The V and J genes are TRBV9 and TRBJ1-6; no clear D. This CDR3 has 15 residues. The germline V gene encodes CDR1 SGDLS and CDR2 YYNGEE. The V end lost 0 bases, the J end lost 8 bases, and 12 bases lay between the germline ends. This CDR3 is CASSVGGKRDSPLHF. As DNA, the CDR3 is TGTGCCAGCAGCGTAGGAGGAAAGAGGGATTCACCCCTCCACTTT. The whole variable domain, remainder taken from reference TRBV9 and TRBJ1-6, is DSGVTQTPKHLITATGQRVTLRCSPRSGDLSVYWYQQSLDQGLQFLIQYYNGEERAKGNILERFSAQQFPDLHSELNLSSLELGDSALYFCASSVGGKRDSPLHFGNGTRLTVT.

The table lists this clone with a few counts. The chain employs TRBV2 and TRBJ2-7; TRBD1 matches 9 bases. The CDR3 is made up of 13 amino acids. Trimming cost V 7 bases and J 6 bases; bases outside gene matches: 7. CDR1 is SNHLY, CDR2 FYNNEI, per germline. As DNA, the CDR3 is TGTGCCAGCACCATCGGACAGGGGAGCGAGCAGTACTTC. Translation gives CASTIGQGSEQYF.

The V gene is TRBV30, the J gene TRBJ1-1, with 8 bases that match TRBD1. The CDR3 extends over 15 amino acids. V lost 2 bases, J lost 1 base, and 6 bases stayed unmatched. Germline CDR1 is GTSNPN and CDR2 is SVGIG (reference sequence). CDR3 coding DNA: TGTGCCTGGAGTATCTCGACAGGGGCGAACACTGAAGCTTTCTTT. As protein: CAWSISTGANTEAFF. Using reference TRBV30 and TRBJ1-1 for the parts outside the CDR3, the full variable domain is SQTIHQWPATLVQPVGSPLSLECTVEGTSNPNLYWYRQAAGRGLQLLFYSVGIGQISSEVPQNLSASRPQDRQFILSSKKLLLSDSGFYLCAWSISTGANTEAFFGQGTRLTVV.

V is TRBV24-1 and J is TRBJ2-5, with 8 nucleotides matching TRBD2. V shed 7 bases, J shed 1 base, and the junction held 10 bases outside the gene matches. Germline CDR1 reads KGHDR; CDR2 reads SFDVKD. The CDR3 is 16 residues long. The CDR3 nucleotides are TGTGCCACCAGCCCTGGGGGTAGCGGGGCCCAAGAGACCCAGTACTTC. Amino acids: CATSPGGSGAQETQYF.

As for this clone: Other DNA sequences in the same sample also yield this CDR3. This chain joins TRBV7-2 and TRBJ1-5; D is unclear. The CDR3 is 14 amino acids. CDR1 is SGHTA and CDR2 is FQGNSA in the germline V gene. The V gene lost 1 base and the J gene lost 4 bases, with 8 bases spanning the gap. CDR3 sequence: CASSLVGGNQPQHF. CDR3 sequence (DNA): TGTGCCAGCAGCTTAGTTGGCGGAAATCAGCCCCAGCATTTT.

The rearrangement uses TRBV6-2 or TRBV6-3 and TRBJ1-2; tentative D call: TRBD1 (5 bases). Germline V lookup: CDR1 MNHEY, CDR2 SVGEGT. The CDR3 spans 13 residues. Between the trimmed V and J ends, which lost 3 bases and 7 bases, there was a span of 12 bases. Here the CDR3 reads CASSYDSLGGYTF. The CDR3 coding sequence is TGTGCCAGCAGTTATGACAGTCTTGGTGGCTACACCTTC.

J is TRBJ1-3 and V is TRBV2, with D unresolved. Trimming pared 1 base from V and 0 bases from J, leaving 7 bases between. Germline V gene data show CDR1 as SNHLY and CDR2 as FYNNEI. This CDR3 has 15 amino acids. CDR3 in amino acids: CASSEGRISGNTIYF. CDR3 DNA sequence: TGTGCCAGCAGTGAAGGGCGGATCTCTGGAAACACCATATATTTT.

The chain uses TRBV5-5 and TRBJ1-1, with 11 positions matching TRBD1. The trim removed 4 bases at V and 4 bases at J, leaving 9 bases unmatched. CDR1 and CDR2 from the germline V gene are SGHKS and YYEKEE (reference sequence). The CDR3 spans 16 residues. CDR3 region: CASSPPRGTGGTEAFF. The CDR3 nucleotides read TGTGCCAGCAGCCCCCCACGGGGGACAGGGGGCACTGAAGCTTTCTTT.

The CDR3 reads CASSPDRGSNEQFF. The CDR3 region has the DNA TGTGCCAGCAGCCCCGATCGGGGGAGCAATGAGCAGTTCTTC. J is TRBJ2-1 and V is TRBV7-2; possible D gene TRBD2, 6 bases. The V and J ends lost 5 bases and 6 bases respectively, with 14 bases between them. This CDR3 has 14 amino acids. Germline assignment: CDR1 SGHTA and CDR2 FQGNSA.

This chain connects TRBV7-2 to TRBJ1-2; TRBD1 matches 8 bases. CDR3 length equals 14 residues. Germline CDR1 SGHTA, CDR2 FQGNSA. The junction had 9 bases not matched to a gene; V was cut back by 5 bases and J by 7 bases. CDR3 DNA sequence: TGTGCCAGCAGCACCCAGGGGGCGCAATCTGGCTACACCTTC. It specifies CASSTQGAQSGYTF.

The CDR3 sequence: CASSFDRGLNQPQHF. DNA of the CDR3: TGTGCCAGCAGTTTCGACAGGGGCCTCAATCAGCCCCAGCATTTT. This sequence joins TRBV5-4 and TRBJ1-5, with 8 bases fitting TRBD1. J lost 3 bases, V lost 5 bases, and 7 bases had no gene match. CDR3 length: 15 amino acids. The germline CDR1 and CDR2 sequences are SGHNT and YYREEE (reference sequence).

This clone has a single count. The chain carries TRBV3-1 (or the pseudogene TRBV3-2) and TRBJ2-2; TRBD2 might be the D (7 bases). With 1 base removed from V and 6 bases from J, the gap between germline ends came to 15 bases. The CDR3 covers 16 residues. Germline CDR1 reads LGHDT; CDR2 reads YNNKEL (reference sequence). As DNA, the CDR3 is TGTGCCAGCAGCCAAGTTTCGGGGGGCAGGGCCGGGGAGCTGTTTTTT. Protein product: CASSQVSGGRAGELFF.

This clone was seen a single time. This chain connects TRBV4-1 to TRBJ1-5, with 7 bases matching TRBD1. The length of the CDR3 is 15 residues. Per the germline V gene, CDR1 is MGHRA and CDR2 is YSYEKL. The J segment lost 8 bases and the V segment lost 5 bases, leaving 12 bases of the junction unmatched. The CDR3 DNA sequence: TGCGCCAGCAGCTCCAGGAGACAGGGCTTAGAGCCCCAGCATTTT. It is translated as CASSSRRQGLEPQHF.

This chain connects TRBV10-3 to TRBJ1-2; D uncertain. CDR3 length: 12 amino acids. The germline V gene has CDR1 ENHRY and CDR2 SYGVKD. V lost 5 bases, J lost 8 bases, and 12 bases lay in between. CDR3 region: CAISPGGGGYTF. For the CDR3, the DNA is TGTGCCATCAGTCCCGGAGGCGGCGGCTACACCTTC.

V usage is TRBV7-6 and J usage is TRBJ1-5; 9 bases agree with TRBD1. CDR1 and CDR2 (germline): SGHVS, FNYEAQ. The CDR3 length is 18 residues. With V trimmed by 4 bases and J by 1 base, 11 bases remained unmatched. The CDR3 protein is CASSSRPGQGSSNQPQHF. The CDR3 DNA sequence: TGTGCCAGCAGCTCCCGCCCGGGACAGGGTTCAAGCAATCAGCCCCAGCATTTT.

In its sample, this clone was seen once. This rearrangement joins TRBV5-1 to TRBJ2-1; TRBD1 agrees at 7 bases. J gave up 7 bases and V 6 bases, and 16 bases lay outside the gene matches. CDR3 length: 16 residues. Per the germline V gene, CDR1 is SGHRS and CDR2 is YFSETQ. The chain's CDR3 is CASNHQGTDPRNEQFF. The CDR3 bases are TGCGCCAGCAATCATCAGGGGACAGACCCGAGGAATGAGCAGTTCTTC.

A single count supports this clone. The CDR3 loop is CASSKIPRGAGGDQPQHF. The CDR3 DNA reads TGTGCCAGCAGCAAAATTCCACGGGGGGCCGGCGGGGATCAGCCCCAGCATTTT. J is TRBJ1-5 and V is TRBV21-1. TRBV21-1 is labeled a pseudogene. This CDR3 has 18 residues.

V is TRBV9 and J is TRBJ2-5; 7 bases align to TRBD2. Looked up from germline, CDR1 is SGDLS and CDR2 is YYNGEE. V gave up 0 bases and J gave up 7 bases; unmatched junction bases: 9. The CDR3 extends over 15 amino acids. The CDR3 nucleotides are TGTGCCAGCAGCGTAGAGGGAGGGACCGGCGCGACCCAGTACTTC. Translating it yields CASSVEGGTGATQYF.

The chain uses TRBV5-1 and TRBJ2-5; perhaps TRBD2 as D (6 bases). Trimming shortened V by 0 bases and J by 1 base, and 16 bases separated the two germline ends. This CDR3 region has 17 residues. Germline CDR1 reads SGHRS; CDR2 reads YFSETQ. CDR3 DNA: TGCGCCAGCAGCTTGGCAGGGACTCGCAAGCCCCAAGAGACCCAGTACTTC. This codes for CASSLAGTRKPQETQYF.

The chain carries TRBV15 and TRBJ1-4; D might be TRBD1 (5 bases). Per germline, CDR1 LNHNV and CDR2 YYDKDF (reference sequence). Trimming removed 7 bases from V and 4 bases from J, with 16 bases in between. The CDR3 has 15 amino acids. The chain's CDR3 is CATTNRDSYNEKLFF. In DNA form, the CDR3 reads TGTGCCACCACCAACCGGGACTCCTATAATGAAAAACTGTTTTTT.